Included here is one T cell receptor beta chain sequence, with context. No cognate antigen has been identified for it. Base-call qualities are not available, and no considerably larger clone is one nucleotide away. The reads were generated on an Illumina HiSeq 1500. TCRdb ran its own pipeline on the public reads, namely fastp trimming at Q25 and MiXCR clone calling, and kept in-frame beta chains. Identical CDR3 protein sequences are pooled into one entry, listed with their most common genes and DNA. The sample has around 800,000 distinct CDR3 sequences on record, 32% of them singletons. Clones ranked in the top ten supply around 12% of the sample. This sample was included in a study of T cell repertoires in cytomegalovirus infection (dated by TCRdb to the late 2010s). Background on the whole study: The peptide stimulations were aimed at well-studied HLA-B-restricted epitopes as well as recently identified HLA-C-restricted CMV epitopes, whose presentation resists viral immunomodulation. Because public TCR beta signatures pointed to carriage of CMV infection together with the matching HLA type, the HLA type of each donor mattered for the analysis. Results and caveats for the whole study, not just this receptor: Carriers of CMV infection plus the relevant HLA type were discriminated by the cumulative frequency of public TCR beta family members in the study cohort and in an independent roughly 340-donor cohort. In the ex vivo response, HLA-C-restricted CMV-specific TCR beta clonotypes were dominant, and in two of eight donors the single most frequent clonotype came from this HLA-C-restricted group.

V is cut by 3 bases and J by 3 bases, and the space between the germline ends is 16 bases. Reading the germline V gene (reference sequence) gives CDR1 LNHDA and CDR2 SQIVND. From the cysteine through the phenylalanine, the CDR3 covers 16 amino acids. Of all the DNA, just the CDR3 is kept, 48 bases in frame from base 1. The meaning of the sample's treatment or condition label: in vitro stimulation with specific CMV peptide epitopes to enrich CMV-specific T cells. The sample in question was cultured CD8+ T cells from PBMCs, obtained from culture after CMV antigen stimulation. The clonotype comes from a human donor in good health (CMV status not recorded). Some clones in this sample may be carry-over from other donors' samples. The receptor chain draws on TRBV19 and TRBJ2-3, with a tentative D gene TRBD1 over 6 matching bases. The DNA sequence follows: TGTGCCAGTAGTATCCAGGGACAAATTACAACAGATACGCAGTATTTT. It translates as CASSIQGQITTDTQYF. Here the CDR3 is joined to the reference TRBV19 and TRBJ2-3 genes, and the full variable domain is: DGGITQSPKYLFRKEGQNVTLSCEQNLNHDAMYWYRQDPGQGLRLIYYSQIVNDFQKGDIAEGYSVSREKKESFPLTVTSAQKNPTAFYLCASSIQGQITTDTQYFGPGTRLTVL.